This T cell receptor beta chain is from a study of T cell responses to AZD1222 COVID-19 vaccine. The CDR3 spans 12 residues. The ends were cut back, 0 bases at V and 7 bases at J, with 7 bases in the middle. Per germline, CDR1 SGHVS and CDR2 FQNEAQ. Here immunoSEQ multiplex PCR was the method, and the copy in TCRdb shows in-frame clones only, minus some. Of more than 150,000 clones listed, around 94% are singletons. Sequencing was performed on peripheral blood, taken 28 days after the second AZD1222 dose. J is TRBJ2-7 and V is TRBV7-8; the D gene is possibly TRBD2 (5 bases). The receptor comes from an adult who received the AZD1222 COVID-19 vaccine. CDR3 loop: CASSLAPGEQYF. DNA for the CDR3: TGTGCCAGCAGCTTAGCTCCGGGGGAGCAGTACTTC.